This T cell receptor beta chain comes out of a study of CD8 T cells in Susac syndrome. This clonotype was recorded only once. J was trimmed by 5 bases and V by 7 bases; bases with no gene match: 2. CDR3 length: 14 amino acids. Germline CDR1 reads SNHLY; CDR2 reads FYNNEI. With random hexamers, roughly 0.5 to 1 ug RNA was reverse transcribed. Each CDR3 protein gets one entry after TCRdb re-called the immunoSEQ multiplex PCR reads with MiXCR. The sample records some 150,000 distinct CDR3 sequences, 94% being singletons. What was sequenced was CD8+ T cells from PBMCs. The rearrangement links TRBV2 to TRBJ2-2, with 12 bases aligning to TRBD2. This TCR came from a human donor in good health. The DNA of the CDR3 is TGTGCCAGCACAGGACTAGCGGGGACCGGGGAGCTGTTTTTT. This gives the protein CASTGLAGTGELFF.